Reported below is one TCR beta chain. V was clipped by 8 bases and J by 5 bases; unmatched bases: 13. CDR3 length: 17 residues. The germline V gene encodes CDR1 LNHDA and CDR2 SQIVND (reference sequence). Data came from immunoSEQ multiplex PCR; TCRdb stores just in-frame clones and leaves some out. The table includes tens of thousands of clones, roughly 84% detected once. The data were obtained in a study of blood T cell repertoires in COVID-19. Study-level information: Specimens from acute and convalescent COVID-19 originated in the United States, Italy and Spain. T cells, B-cell-depleted T cells, or PBMCs provided the cDNA or gDNA that served as material.

The V call is TRBV19, the J call TRBJ2-1; 12 nucleotides match TRBD2. The TCR originated in a man between 65 and 79 years old with acute or convalescent COVID-19. Sequencing used peripheral blood. In DNA, the CDR3 is TGTGCCAGTCGGCAAAATCTAGCGGGGGGGCTGCACAATGAGCAGTTCTTC. Protein sequence: CASRQNLAGGLHNEQFF.